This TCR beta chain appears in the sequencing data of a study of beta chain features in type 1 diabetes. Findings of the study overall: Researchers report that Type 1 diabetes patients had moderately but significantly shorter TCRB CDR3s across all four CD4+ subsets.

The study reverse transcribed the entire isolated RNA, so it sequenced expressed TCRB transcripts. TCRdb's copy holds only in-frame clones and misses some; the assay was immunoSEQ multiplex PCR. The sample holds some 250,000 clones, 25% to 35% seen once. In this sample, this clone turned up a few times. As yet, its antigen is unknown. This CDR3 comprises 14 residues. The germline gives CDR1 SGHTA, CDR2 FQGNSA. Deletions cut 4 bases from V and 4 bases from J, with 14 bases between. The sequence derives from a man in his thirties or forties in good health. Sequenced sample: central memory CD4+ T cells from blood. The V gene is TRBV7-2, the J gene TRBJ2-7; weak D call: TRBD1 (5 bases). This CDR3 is CASSSREQEYEQYF. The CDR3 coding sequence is TGTGCCAGCAGCTCAAGAGAACAGGAGTACGAGCAGTACTTC.